This record concerns one T cell receptor beta chain sequence. Its antigen is not known. Described treatment: roughly 18 received Ad26.COV2.S at low or high dose, single or two shots; roughly 5 received placebo; per-sample allocation not given. Sampling happened 63 days after the first vaccine or placebo injection. Cohort 1b enrolled adults aged 18-55 years in Boston. This sample was taken from a study of Ad26.COV2.S vaccination and SARS-CoV-2 variants. Looking at the study overall: Doses of Ad26.COV2.S were injected into muscle once or twice, 56 days apart.

With V trimmed by 1 base and J by 4 bases, 8 bases remained unmatched. This CDR3 spans 16 amino acids. Germline V gene data show CDR1 as SGHRS and CDR2 as YFSETQ. The study's findings and limits: Recipients of vaccine and of placebo showed similar breadth of their non-spike TCR repertoires.

The method was immunoSEQ multiplex PCR; TCRdb's version includes in-frame clones alone and lacks a portion of them. Of just over 350,000 clones listed, roughly 85% are singletons. Sequenced material: peripheral blood, taken in a trial of Ad26.COV2.S vaccine versus placebo. V usage is TRBV5-1 and J usage is TRBJ1-2; 9 bases agree with TRBD1. The sequence derives from a person between 18 and 65 years old who received the Ad26.COV2.S COVID-19 vaccine or a placebo. The CDR3, as DNA: TGCGCCAGCAGCTTGAGGCTGGACAGGGGCGTCTATGGCTACACCTTC. Translated: CASSLRLDRGVYGYTF.